This TCR beta chain was observed in a study of T cells in women clearing cervical HPV infection. Overall study findings and caveats: Associations may precede or follow infection; HPV-specific or memory T cells were not isolated. A classifier using richness and V gene abundances reached an AUC of 0.83.

Comments on this clone: The antigen is unknown.

Using immunoSEQ multiplex PCR, the repertoire was profiled, and TCRdb retains in-frame clones only, with some absent. The sample includes approximately 30,000 clones. Sequencing input: blood buffy coat. The clonotype comes from a woman between 18 and 69 years old with a cervical HPV16 infection that either progressed to CIN3+ or cleared (not recorded which).

The CDR3 bases that were read are TGTGCCAGCGGGGGGGGCTTGCACGAG. Translated, it gives CASGGGLHE. The full-length CDR3 reads as CASGGGLHEQYF. This chain uses TRBV18 with TRBJ2-7, with D possibly being TRBD2 (7 bases). Sequencing ends 3 residues short of the CDR3 end; the germline J gene provides the rest. Trimming took 8 bases from V and 5 from J, leaving 13 bases between them. The CDR3 is made up of 12 amino acids. Germline values: CDR1 KGHSH, CDR2 LQKENI.